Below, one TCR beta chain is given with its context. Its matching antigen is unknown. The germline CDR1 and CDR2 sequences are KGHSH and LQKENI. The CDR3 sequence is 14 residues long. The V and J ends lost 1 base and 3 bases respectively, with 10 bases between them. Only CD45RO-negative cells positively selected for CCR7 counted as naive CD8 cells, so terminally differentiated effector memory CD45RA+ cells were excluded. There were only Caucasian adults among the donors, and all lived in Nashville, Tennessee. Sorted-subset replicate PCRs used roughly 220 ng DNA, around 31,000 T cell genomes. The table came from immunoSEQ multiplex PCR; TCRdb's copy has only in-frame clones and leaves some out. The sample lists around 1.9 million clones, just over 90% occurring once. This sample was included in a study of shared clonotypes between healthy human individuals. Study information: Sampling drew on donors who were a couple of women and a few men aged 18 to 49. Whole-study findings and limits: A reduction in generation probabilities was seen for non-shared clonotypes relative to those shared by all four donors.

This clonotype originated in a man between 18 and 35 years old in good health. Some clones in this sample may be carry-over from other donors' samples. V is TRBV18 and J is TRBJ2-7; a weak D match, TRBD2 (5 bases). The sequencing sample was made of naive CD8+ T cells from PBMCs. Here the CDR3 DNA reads TGTGCCAGCTCACCACGAGGACTCGACTACGAGCAGTACTTC. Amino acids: CASSPRGLDYEQYF.